This record looks at one TCR beta chain sequence and its context. This entry belongs to a study of OX40 agonist ivuxolimab in advanced cancers. Profiling relied on immunoSEQ multiplex PCR, and the TCRdb table lists in-frame clones only, not all of them. The table includes more than 80,000 clones, around 86% detected once. The CDR3 runs 14 residues. Trimming took 7 bases from V and 8 from J; bases not matched to a gene: 12. Germline lookup yields CDR1 MNHEY and CDR2 SMNVEV (reference sequence). The receptor's source is an adult with an advanced solid tumor such as melanoma, head and neck, liver or kidney cancer. The specimen comprised CD4+ or CD8+ T cells sorted from blood, sampled in a trial of the OX40 agonist ivuxolimab. The rearrangement uses TRBV27 and TRBJ2-3; 7 bases are shared with TRBD2. The CDR3 sequence: CASMGGGSPVTQYF. The DNA for the CDR3 is TGTGCCAGCATGGGGGGGGGTTCTCCAGTTACGCAGTATTTT.